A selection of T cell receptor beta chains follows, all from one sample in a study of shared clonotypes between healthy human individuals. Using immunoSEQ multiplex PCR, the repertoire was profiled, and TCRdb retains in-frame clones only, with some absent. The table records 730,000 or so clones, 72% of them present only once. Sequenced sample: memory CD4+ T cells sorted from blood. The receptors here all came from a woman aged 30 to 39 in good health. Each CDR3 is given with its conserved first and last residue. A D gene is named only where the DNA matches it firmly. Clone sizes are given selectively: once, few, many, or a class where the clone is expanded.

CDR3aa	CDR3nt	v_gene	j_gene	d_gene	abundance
CASSLASGRGEQYF	TGTGCCAGCAGTTTAGCTAGCGGGAGAGGCGAGCAGTACTTC	TRBV28	TRBJ2-7	TRBD2	once
CASRQNGPLYNEQFF	TGTGCCAGCAGGCAAAACGGACCCCTGTACAATGAGCAGTTCTTC	TRBV6-6	TRBJ2-1	NA	NA
CASSPGQGIKAQHF	TGTGCCAGTAGCCCGGGGCAGGGGATTAAAGCCCAGCATTTT	TRBV19	TRBJ1-5	NA	NA
CASIVTGNTEAFF	TGTGCCAGTATTGTGACTGGGAACACTGAAGCTTTCTTT	TRBV19	TRBJ1-1	NA	NA
CASSLGTSGNTIYF	TGCGCCAGCAGCCTCGGGACTTCTGGAAACACCATATATTTT	TRBV5-1	TRBJ1-3	NA	NA
CASSMGSSYEQYF	TGTGCCAGTAGTATGGGGAGCTCCTACGAGCAGTACTTC	TRBV19	TRBJ2-7	NA	NA
CASSSTGTPKAYEQYF	TGTGCCAGCAGCTCCACCGGGACCCCGAAAGCCTACGAGCAGTACTTC	TRBV11-2	TRBJ2-7	NA	NA
CASRTGGNTEAFF	TGTGCCAGCAGGACAGGGGGGAACACTGAAGCTTTCTTT	TRBV6-1	TRBJ1-1	TRBD1	NA
CASSETQPREGEQYF	TGTGCCAGCAGCGAAACACAACCCAGGGAAGGGGAGCAGTACTTC	TRBV6-6	TRBJ2-7	NA	NA
CASSLAGGYEQYF	TGTGCCAGCAGCTTAGCGGGGGGCTACGAGCAGTACTTC	TRBV7-6	TRBJ2-7	NA	NA
CASRSWGTTDTQYF	TGTGCCAGCAGGTCTTGGGGGACCACAGATACGCAGTATTTT	TRBV6-1	TRBJ2-3	NA	once
CASSFRDTGELFF	TGCGCCAGCAGCTTTCGGGACACCGGGGAGCTGTTTTTT	TRBV5-1	TRBJ2-2	NA	NA
CAISADRVNTEAFF	TGTGCCATCAGTGCGGACAGAGTAAACACTGAAGCTTTCTTT	TRBV10-3	TRBJ1-1	NA	NA
CASSPAGTGDTEAFF	TGTGCCAGCAGCCCCGCCGGGACAGGGGACACTGAAGCTTTCTTT	TRBV5-6	TRBJ1-1	TRBD1	NA
CASSPARDGYNEQFF	TGTGCCAGCAGCCCCGCTAGGGACGGCTACAATGAGCAGTTCTTC	TRBV5-5	TRBJ2-1	NA	NA
CASMLAGAYEQYF	TGTGCCAGCATGCTAGCGGGAGCCTACGAGCAGTACTTC	TRBV13	TRBJ2-7	TRBD2	once
CASSRDREAGQPQHF	TGTGCCAGCAGTCGGGACAGGGAGGCAGGGCAGCCCCAGCATTTT	TRBV6-6	TRBJ1-5	TRBD1	NA
CASSPGGSGSIEQYF	TGTGCCAGCAGTCCCGGGGGAAGCGGGAGCATCGAGCAGTACTTC	TRBV28	TRBJ2-7	TRBD2	NA
CASSSSGQVYYGYTF	TGTGCCAGCAGTTCTTCAGGACAGGTTTACTATGGCTACACCTTC	TRBV25-1	TRBJ1-2	TRBD1	NA
CASSPPGQYGYTF	TGTGCCAGCAGTCCCCCAGGACAATATGGCTACACCTTC	TRBV28	TRBJ1-2	NA	NA
CASSLKTTTDTQYF	TGTGCCAGCAGCTTAAAAACGACGACAGATACGCAGTATTTT	TRBV7-9	TRBJ2-3	NA	NA
CASSPRQYSGANVLTF	TGTGCCAGCAGCCCCAGACAGTACTCTGGGGCCAACGTCCTGACTTTC	TRBV7-9	TRBJ2-6	NA	NA
CASSPRRYGEAFF	TGTGCCAGCAGCCCCCGGAGGTATGGTGAAGCTTTCTTT	TRBV9	TRBJ1-1	NA	NA
CASSVLDGPYEQYF	TGTGCCAGCAGTGTTCTGGACGGGCCCTACGAGCAGTACTTC	TRBV6-1	TRBJ2-7	NA	once
CASSITSGTQYF	TGTGCCAGCAGTATCACTAGCGGGACGCAGTATTTT	TRBV27	TRBJ2-3	TRBD2	NA
CASSPTSYEQYF	TGTGCCAGCAGTCCGACTAGTTACGAGCAGTACTTC	TRBV6-1	TRBJ2-7	NA	NA
CASSPGGSGPYEQYF	TGTGCCAGCAGCCCCGGGGGGAGCGGCCCCTACGAGCAGTACTTC	TRBV7-2	TRBJ2-7	TRBD2	once
CATKLAGYSGANVLTF	TGTGCCACCAAACTAGCGGGGTACTCTGGGGCCAACGTCCTGACTTTC	TRBV15	TRBJ2-6	TRBD2	NA
CASSSPGGSQPQHF	TGTGCCAGCAGTTCCCCAGGGGGCTCTCAGCCCCAGCATTTT	TRBV28	TRBJ1-5	TRBD1	NA
CASSSGYGYTF	TGTGCCAGCAGTTCCGGCTATGGCTACACCTTC	TRBV28	TRBJ1-2	NA	NA
CASSNRLLNEQFF	TGTGCCAGCAGCAACCGACTTCTAAATGAGCAGTTCTTC	TRBV5-8	TRBJ2-1	NA	NA
CASSPYRIAGPYEQYF	TGTGCCAGCAGCCCCTACCGGATAGCGGGGCCCTACGAGCAGTACTTC	TRBV7-8	TRBJ2-7	TRBD2	once
CASSYSGRSETQYF	TGCGCCAGCAGCTATAGCGGGAGAAGCGAGACCCAGTACTTC	TRBV5-1	TRBJ2-5	TRBD2	NA
CASSFDRGMYEQYF	TGTGCCAGCAGCTTCGACAGGGGAATGTACGAGCAGTACTTC	TRBV7-9	TRBJ2-7	TRBD1	NA
CASSEYLGGNEQFF	TGTGCCAGCAGTGAATATTTAGGGGGCAATGAGCAGTTCTTC	TRBV25-1	TRBJ2-1	NA	NA
CASSEEGGYEQYF	TGTGCCAGCAGTGAGGAGGGAGGGTACGAGCAGTACTTC	TRBV2	TRBJ2-7	TRBD2	NA
CSVLAGITQYF	TGCAGTGTTCTAGCGGGGATTACGCAGTATTTT	TRBV20-1	TRBJ2-3	TRBD2	NA
CASSLKKYEQYF	TGTGCCAGCAGCTTAAAAAAATACGAGCAGTACTTC	TRBV7-8	TRBJ2-7	NA	once
CASSDFVRGGYEQYF	TGCGCCAGCAGTGACTTCGTCAGGGGAGGGTACGAGCAGTACTTC	TRBV10-1	TRBJ2-7	NA	NA
CAWSVAGAVPPHQETQYF	TGTGCCTGGAGTGTTGCGGGAGCGGTCCCTCCCCACCAAGAGACCCAGTACTTC	TRBV30	TRBJ2-5	TRBD2	NA
CASSGTDLTTGLQGDF	TGTGCCAGCAGTGGGACAGACTTAACGACTGGCCTTCAGGGTGACTTC	TRBV28	TRBJ2-4	TRBD1	once
CASRPPPSSGNIGELFF	TGTGCCAGTCGTCCCCCCCCGTCTAGCGGGAATATCGGGGAGCTGTTTTTT	TRBV2	TRBJ2-2	TRBD2	NA
CATSRGRAAEAFF	TGTGCCACCAGCAGAGGACGGGCAGCTGAAGCTTTCTTT	TRBV15	TRBJ1-1	NA	once
CASSSTGDTEAFF	TGTGCCAGCAGCAGTACAGGGGACACTGAAGCTTTCTTT	TRBV5-4	TRBJ1-1	TRBD1	few
CASSTGGGGNEQFF	TGTGCCAGTAGTACAGGGGGGGGAGGCAATGAGCAGTTCTTC	TRBV19	TRBJ2-1	NA	NA
CASSVEGPEGAFF	TGTGCCAGCAGCGTAGAGGGACCTGAGGGAGCTTTCTTT	TRBV9	TRBJ1-1	NA	NA
CASSPDRANYGYTF	TGTGCCAGCAGTCCGGATCGAGCTAACTATGGCTACACCTTC	TRBV27	TRBJ1-2	NA	NA
CASSPQLAGVYEQYF	TGTGCCAGCAGCCCCCAACTAGCGGGAGTGTACGAGCAGTACTTC	TRBV28	TRBJ2-7	TRBD2	NA
CASSELGGKNIQYF	TGTGCCAGCAGTGAATTGGGGGGCAAAAACATTCAGTACTTC	TRBV25-1	TRBJ2-4	NA	NA
CASSLGQVPFGGNTIYF	TGTGCCAGCAGTTTAGGACAGGTCCCATTTGGAGGAAACACCATATATTTT	TRBV28	TRBJ1-3	TRBD1	once
CASSLSPRVGQETQYF	TGCGCCAGCAGCTTGAGTCCGCGGGTGGGGCAAGAGACCCAGTACTTC	TRBV5-1	TRBJ2-5	NA	NA
CASSSSAVNYGYTF	TGTGCCAGCAGTTCCTCGGCAGTTAACTATGGCTACACCTTC	TRBV6-5	TRBJ1-2	NA	NA
CASSLAPGGVLRYF	TGTGCCAGCAGCTTAGCCCCGGGGGGGGTACTTCGGTACTTC	TRBV11-2	TRBJ2-7	TRBD2	NA
CASKRGAASNQPQHF	TGTGCCAGCAAGAGAGGGGCGGCTAGCAATCAGCCCCAGCATTTT	TRBV2	TRBJ1-5	NA	NA
CASSRNTVEQYF	TGTGCCAGCAGCCGCAATACGGTCGAGCAGTACTTC	TRBV7-2	TRBJ2-7	NA	NA
CASSVGQGKSYEQYF	TGTGCCAGCAGCGTAGGACAGGGGAAGTCCTACGAGCAGTACTTC	TRBV9	TRBJ2-7	TRBD1	NA